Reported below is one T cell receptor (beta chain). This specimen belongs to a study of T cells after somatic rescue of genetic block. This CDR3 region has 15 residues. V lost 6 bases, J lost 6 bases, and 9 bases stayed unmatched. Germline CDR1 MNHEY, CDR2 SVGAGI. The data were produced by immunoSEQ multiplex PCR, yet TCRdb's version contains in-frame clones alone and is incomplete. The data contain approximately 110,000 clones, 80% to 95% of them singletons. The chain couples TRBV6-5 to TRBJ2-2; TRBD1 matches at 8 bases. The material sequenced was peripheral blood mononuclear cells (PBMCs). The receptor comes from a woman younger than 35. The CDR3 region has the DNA TGTGCCAGCAGCCCCGGACAGGGAATCTCCGGGGAGCTGTTTTTT. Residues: CASSPGQGISGELFF.